The next 24 T cell receptor beta chains were all read from a single sample in a study of identical twins. From the 5' RACE reads, TCRdb called clonotypes with MiXCR, one entry per CDR3 protein. Of around 100,000 distinct CDR3 sequences listed, about 5.6% are singletons. The sample consisted of memory T cells sorted from blood. All receptors come from a woman in her fifties or sixties in good health.

This clonotype has just a few counts. This rearrangement joins TRBV2 to TRBJ2-7; D tentatively fits TRBD1 or TRBD2 (6 bases each). Trimming took 6 bases from V and 3 from J, leaving 15 bases between them. Germline lookup yields CDR1 SNHLY and CDR2 FYNNEI. The CDR3 is 14 residues long. CDR3 loop: CASRRDTVGYEQYF. Here the CDR3 DNA reads TGTGCCAGCAGGCGGGACACAGTCGGCTACGAGCAGTACTTC.

This clonotype appeared many times. The chain employs TRBV5-1 and TRBJ2-5, with D hard to call. V lost 5 bases and J lost 5, with 13 bases in between. The germline V gene has CDR1 SGHRS and CDR2 YFSETQ. This CDR3 is built from 13 residues. In nucleotides, the CDR3 is TGCGCCAGCAGTACCTCGATTGTGGAGACCCAGTACTTC. Amino acids: CASSTSIVETQYF.

Ten or more counts support this clonotype. J is TRBJ2-5 and V is TRBV4-1; D unresolved. CDR3 length equals 12 residues. In germline, CDR1 is MGHRA, CDR2 YSYEKL. The V and J ends lost 1 base and 4 bases respectively, with 4 bases between them. The CDR3: CASSQVAETQYF. The CDR3 DNA is TGCGCCAGCAGCCAAGTCGCAGAGACCCAGTACTTC.

This clonotype appeared many times. The V gene is TRBV20-1, the J gene TRBJ2-1, with a possible D match to TRBD2 (6 bases). The CDR3 covers 16 residues. Germline V lookup: CDR1 DFQATT, CDR2 SNEGSKA (reference sequence). V was shortened by 2 bases and J by 4 bases, with 18 bases between the two germline ends. The CDR3 coding sequence is TGCAGTGCTAGACCCTTGACTAGGAAGTCATACAATGAGCAGTTCTTC. The encoded protein is CSARPLTRKSYNEQFF.

This clonotype was seen many times. For the CDR3, the DNA is TGCGCCAGCAGTGAGGTGCCTAGCTCCTACAATGAGCAGTTCTTC. Amino acids: CASSEVPSSYNEQFF. The V and J genes are TRBV10-2 and TRBJ2-1; D is unclear. The CDR3 totals 15 residues. Trimming cost V 2 bases and J 0 bases, with 8 bases left between them. Per the germline V gene, CDR1 is WSHSY and CDR2 is SAAADI.

In this sample, this clonotype turned up a few times. The J gene is TRBJ2-7, the V gene TRBV28; D remains unclear. CDR3 length equals 14 residues. V was shortened by 5 bases and J by 4 bases, with 15 bases between the two germline ends. Germline V CDR1 and CDR2: MDHEN, SYDVKM. This chain's CDR3 is CASSAHGPYYEQYF. In DNA, the CDR3 is TGTGCCAGCAGTGCACACGGACCTTATTACGAGCAGTACTTC.

The gene calls are TRBV12-3 or TRBV12-4 and TRBJ2-3; D possibly corresponds to TRBD2 (5 bases). The germline V and J ends were trimmed by 1 base and 2 bases, with 7 bases remaining between them. CDR3 length: 14 amino acids. The CDR3 DNA is TGTGCCAGCAGTTTAGGCGGGTACACAGATACGCAGTATTTT. Its protein is CASSLGGYTDTQYF.

The sample holds many counts of this clonotype. The chain combines TRBV11-2 with TRBJ2-5; TRBD2 agrees at 8 bases. With V trimmed by 5 bases and J by 2 bases, 7 bases remained unmatched. Germline CDR1 reads SGHAT; CDR2 reads FQNNGV. This CDR3 comprises 15 residues. The CDR3 loop reads CASSPAGGQQETQYF. The CDR3 coding sequence is TGTGCCAGCAGCCCCGCGGGGGGCCAACAAGAGACCCAGTACTTC.

There are a few counts of this clonotype. The chain combines TRBV3-1 with TRBJ2-2, with 7 bases aligning to TRBD2. The germline V gene encodes CDR1 LGHDT and CDR2 YNNKEL (reference sequence). J lost 5 bases, V lost 2 bases, and 8 bases had no gene match. The CDR3 loop spans 16 amino acids. The DNA of the CDR3 is TGTGCCAGCAGCCAATTGGGCGGGAGTGGGACCGGGGAGCTGTTTTTT. This encodes CASSQLGGSGTGELFF. Variable domain in full (rest from reference TRBV3-1 and TRBJ2-2): DTAVSQTPKYLVTQMGNDKSIKCEQNLGHDTMYWYKQDSKKFLKIMFSYNNKELIINETVPNRFSPKSPDKAHLNLHINSLELGDSAVYFCASSQLGGSGTGELFFGEGSRLTVL.

This clonotype occurred a few times. This chain's CDR3 is CSARGGNAKNIQYF. For the CDR3, the DNA is TGCAGTGCTAGAGGGGGAAACGCCAAAAACATTCAGTACTTC. The chain employs TRBV20-1 and TRBJ2-4; unclear D gene. Germline assignment: CDR1 DFQATT and CDR2 SNEGSKA (reference sequence). The CDR3 loop spans 14 amino acids. V lost 1 base, J lost 1 base, and 8 bases lay in between.

This clonotype occurred a few times. The V call is TRBV4-2, the J call TRBJ2-6; TRBD2 aligns across 10 bases. Per the germline V gene, CDR1 is LGHNA and CDR2 is YNFKEQ. J was trimmed by 0 bases and V by 4 bases; bases with no gene match: 9. The CDR3 spans 19 residues. The CDR3 spells CASSPKGTSAHSGANVLTF. Here the CDR3 DNA reads TGTGCCAGCAGCCCAAAGGGGACTAGCGCTCACTCTGGGGCCAACGTCCTGACTTTC.

This clonotype was recorded at least ten times. The V gene is TRBV27, the J gene TRBJ1-1; D gene ambiguous. This CDR3 region has 13 residues. The ends were cut back, 7 bases at V and 0 bases at J, with 9 bases in the middle. The germline CDR1 and CDR2 sequences are MNHEY and SMNVEV (reference sequence). CDR3 in DNA: TGTGCCAGCACCTCTGGGGTGAACACTGAAGCTTTCTTT. It encodes CASTSGVNTEAFF.

The table lists this clonotype with a few counts. The chain recombines TRBV7-6 with TRBJ2-2, with D possibly TRBD2 on 5 matching bases. There are 15 residues in the CDR3. V was pared by 5 bases and J by 9 bases, with 19 bases between. Germline loops: CDR1 SGHVS, CDR2 FNYEAQ. CDR3 region: CASSPRMGERRELFF. DNA for the CDR3: TGTGCCAGCAGCCCCCGAATGGGCGAGCGGAGGGAGCTGTTTTTT.

This clonotype was counted a few times. This chain links TRBV3-1 with TRBJ1-6; D unclear. V lost 4 bases and J 10 bases, leaving 29 bases between the germline ends. This CDR3 contains 19 residues. The germline V gene encodes CDR1 LGHDT and CDR2 YNNKEL (reference sequence). CDR3 nucleotides: TGTGCCAGCAGCCCCTACGTCGGGGTTTCTCGCCAGCCCCCATCACCCCTCCACTTT. Amino acids: CASSPYVGVSRQPPSPLHF.

The chain links TRBV20-1 to TRBJ2-7; 9 bases are a match to TRBD2. This CDR3 comprises 13 residues. The V and J ends lost 3 bases and 4 bases, in that order; junction bases with no gene match: 4. CDR1 is DFQATT and CDR2 is SNEGSKA in the germline V gene (reference sequence). CDR3 DNA sequence: TGCAGTGCTAGCCTAGCGGGGATTTACGAGCAGTACTTC. This sequence encodes CSASLAGIYEQYF.

This clonotype showed up many times. The chain joins TRBV5-1 to TRBJ2-1; 9 bases are shared with TRBD2. V shed 7 bases and J 6 bases; nucleotides not matched to a gene: 8. Germline CDR1 is SGHRS and CDR2 is YFSETQ. The CDR3 runs to 14 residues. CDR3 region: CASVREGRINEQFF. For the CDR3, the DNA is TGCGCCAGCGTGCGGGAGGGCCGGATCAATGAGCAGTTCTTC.

This clonotype was seen repeatedly, ten times or more. V gene TRBV20-1 combines with J gene TRBJ2-3, with 8 bases identical to TRBD2. Germline CDR1 DFQATT, CDR2 SNEGSKA (reference sequence). The J segment lost 1 base and the V segment lost 1 base, leaving 7 bases of the junction unmatched. This CDR3 has 16 amino acids. CDR3 amino acids: CSARVGLGVGTDTQYF. The CDR3 coding sequence is TGCAGTGCTAGAGTGGGACTAGGAGTTGGCACAGATACGCAGTATTTT.

This clonotype was counted many times. V gene TRBV20-1 combines with J gene TRBJ2-3, with 11 positions matching TRBD2. There are 14 residues in the CDR3. Germline CDR1 is DFQATT and CDR2 is SNEGSKA (reference sequence). V shed 4 bases and J 0 bases; nucleotides not matched to a gene: 0. The CDR3 DNA reads as TGCAGTGCTACTAGCGGGAGGAGCACAGATACGCAGTATTTT. It encodes CSATSGRSTDTQYF.

This chain connects TRBV20-1 to TRBJ1-1; 7 positions match TRBD1. The CDR3 is 17 residues long. The germline V gene encodes CDR1 DFQATT and CDR2 SNEGSKA (reference sequence). Trimming took 0 bases from V and 4 from J; bases not matched to a gene: 14. The CDR3 here is CSARDAVKTGRITEAFF. The CDR3 DNA sequence: TGCAGTGCTAGAGATGCGGTGAAGACAGGGCGAATCACTGAAGCTTTCTTT.

To note about this clonotype: With a much larger clone just one base away, this may be a read error. The chain carries TRBV20-1 and TRBJ2-1; D is perhaps TRBD2 (5 bases). Trimming stripped 6 bases from V and 9 bases from J, with 21 bases between. Germline values: CDR1 DFQATT, CDR2 SNEGSKA (reference sequence). The CDR3 runs to 14 residues. In nucleotides, the CDR3 is TGCAGTGCCCACCTACTAGACGGTGCCCCTGAGCAGTTCTTC. This codes for CSAHLLDGAPEQFF.

CDR3 in amino acids: CASSESRGSTGELFF. CDR3 bases: TGTGCCAGCAGTGAATCGAGGGGAAGCACCGGGGAGCTGTTTTTT. This chain connects TRBV25-1 to TRBJ2-2; TRBD1 or TRBD2 may be the D gene (5 bases each). Trimming shortened V by 1 base and J by 4 bases, and 10 bases separated the two germline ends. Germline assignment: CDR1 MGHDK and CDR2 SYGVNS. The CDR3 runs to 15 residues.

At least ten counts were recorded for this clonotype. The chain recombines TRBV15 with TRBJ1-1; D possibly corresponds to TRBD1 (5 bases). Germline loops: CDR1 LNHNV, CDR2 YYDKDF (reference sequence). The CDR3 is 17 residues long. Trimming left V 0 bases short and J 5 bases short, with 19 bases between. The CDR3 nucleotides are TGTGCCACCAGCAGAGATGGAGGGACCTTCTTAGGTACTGAAGCTTTCTTT. Translated: CATSRDGGTFLGTEAFF.

There are a few counts of this clonotype. This sequence joins TRBV24-1 and TRBJ2-1; 8 bases align to TRBD2. This CDR3 has 18 amino acids. J lost 0 bases, V lost 0 bases, and 6 bases had no gene match. Germline V gene lookup returns CDR1 KGHDR and CDR2 SFDVKD. CDR3 loop: CATSDLARGTSSYNEQFF. In DNA, the CDR3 is TGTGCCACCAGTGATTTGGCGCGTGGGACTAGCTCCTACAATGAGCAGTTCTTC.

At least ten counts were recorded for this clonotype. The V gene is TRBV5-5, the J gene TRBJ2-3, with 7 bases aligning to TRBD1. The CDR3 covers 14 residues. Germline CDR1 is SGHKS and CDR2 is YYEKEE (reference sequence). Trimming at V came to 4 bases and at J to 8 bases, leaving 10 bases not matched to a gene. This chain's CDR3 is CASSLSRDSRTQYF. CDR3 DNA sequence: TGTGCCAGCAGCCTTTCCCGGGACAGTCGTACGCAGTATTTT. Combining the CDR3 with reference TRBV5-5 and TRBJ2-3 gives the whole variable domain DAGVTQSPTHLIKTRGQQVTLRCSPISGHKSVSWYQQVLGQGPQFIFQYYEKEERGRGNFPDRFSARQFPNYSSELNVNALLLGDSALYLCASSLSRDSRTQYFGPGTRLTVL.